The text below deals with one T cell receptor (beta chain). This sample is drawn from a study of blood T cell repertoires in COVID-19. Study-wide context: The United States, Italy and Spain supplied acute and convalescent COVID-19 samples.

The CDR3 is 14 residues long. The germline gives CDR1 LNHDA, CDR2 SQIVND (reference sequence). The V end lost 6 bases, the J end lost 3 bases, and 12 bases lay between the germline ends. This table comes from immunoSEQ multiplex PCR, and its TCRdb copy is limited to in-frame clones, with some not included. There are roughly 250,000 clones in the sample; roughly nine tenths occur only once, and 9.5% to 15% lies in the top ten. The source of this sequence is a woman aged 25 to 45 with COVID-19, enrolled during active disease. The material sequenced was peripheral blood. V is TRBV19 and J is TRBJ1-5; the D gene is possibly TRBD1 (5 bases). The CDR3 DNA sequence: TGTGCCAGTAGCCCGGGACTCGCCAATCAGCCCCAGCATTTT. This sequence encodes CASSPGLANQPQHF.